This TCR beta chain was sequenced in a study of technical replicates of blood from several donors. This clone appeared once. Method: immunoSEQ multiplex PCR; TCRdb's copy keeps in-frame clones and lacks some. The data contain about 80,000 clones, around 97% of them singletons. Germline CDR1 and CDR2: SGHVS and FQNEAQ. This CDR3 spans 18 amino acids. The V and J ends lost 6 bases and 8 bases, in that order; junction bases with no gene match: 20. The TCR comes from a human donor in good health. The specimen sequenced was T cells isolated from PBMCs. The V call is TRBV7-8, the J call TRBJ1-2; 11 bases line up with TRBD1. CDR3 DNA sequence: TGTGCCAGCAGTCCCTCCGAGTCAGGACAGGGGGCTTTGGCGGGCTACACCTTC. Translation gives CASSPSESGQGALAGYTF.